This record covers a single T cell receptor beta chain. Antigen specificity is unknown. The data were obtained in a study of OX40 agonist ivuxolimab in advanced cancers. The study, taken as a whole, reports: At doses 0.1 to 3.0 mg/kg, CD4+ and CD8+ clones expanded.

Measured with immunoSEQ multiplex PCR; TCRdb has only the in-frame clones, and not every one. The profile covers fewer than 20,000 clones, with around 84% appearing a single time and 0.65% to 0.85% taken by the ten largest. Germline V gene data show CDR1 as ENHRY and CDR2 as SYGVKD. The CDR3 runs 13 residues. V was pared by 3 bases and J by 7 bases, with 12 bases between. The sequencing used CD4+ or CD8+ T cells sorted from blood, collected in a trial of the OX40 agonist ivuxolimab. This chain connects TRBV10-3 to TRBJ1-2; D may be TRBD1 (6 bases). This sequence was found in an adult with an advanced solid tumor such as melanoma, head and neck, liver or kidney cancer. As DNA, the CDR3 is TGTGCCATCAGTGAAACAGGGACAAGTGGCTACACCTTC. Its translation: CAISETGTSGYTF.